The present T cell receptor (beta chain) was sequenced within a study of blood T cell repertoires in COVID-19. Study information: Whether acute or convalescent, the COVID-19 samples came from the United States, Italy and Spain. The cDNA or gDNA used as material had been derived from T cells, B-cell-depleted T cells, or PBMCs.

CDR1 and CDR2 from the germline V gene are KGHSH and LQKENI. V shed 6 bases and J 1 base; nucleotides not matched to a gene: 13. The CDR3 extends over 17 amino acids. Authors' processing steps: Reference gene primers were amplified, and this amplification served to estimate nucleated cell counts. Some clones are missing from TCRdb's copy, which holds only in-frame ones; the method was immunoSEQ multiplex PCR. D and trimming were read from the DNA, whereas the V and J calls and clone size are those reported in that table. Of around 110,000 clones in the sample, 80% to 85% were seen once. The V gene is TRBV18, the J gene TRBJ2-5; the match to TRBD2 covers 8 bases. The source of this sequence is a man in his 70s with acute or convalescent COVID-19. The source material was peripheral blood. Here the CDR3 reads CASSRGGSGGLQETQYF. The CDR3 DNA reads as TGTGCCAGCTCCCGCGGAGGCAGCGGGGGCCTCCAAGAGACCCAGTACTTC.